Listed below are T cell receptor beta chains from one sample, sequenced in a study of blood T cell repertoires in COVID-19. Here immunoSEQ multiplex PCR was the method, and the copy in TCRdb shows in-frame clones only, minus some. Among around 240,000 clones, 70% to 90% were seen once, and the ten largest hold approximately 0.89%. Sequencing was performed on peripheral blood. These receptors were taken from a man aged 35-49 years with acute or convalescent COVID-19. Each CDR3 is given with its conserved first and last residue. The D gene is left open where the match is weak. Clone size is given for some rows only: seen once, a few or many times, or a class if the clone is expanded.

size: NA
J: TRBJ1-2
V: TRBV28
D: TRBD1
CDR3: CASSQGAYYGYTF
DNA: TGTGCCAGCAGTCAGGGGGCTTACTATGGCTACACCTTC

size: few
J: TRBJ1-2
V: TRBV5-1
D: NA
CDR3: CASRSLGSGDYGYTF
DNA: TGCGCCAGCAGATCCCTGGGGTCGGGGGACTATGGCTACACCTTC

size: NA
J: TRBJ2-3
V: TRBV27
D: NA
CDR3: CASSPFGLHTDTQYF
DNA: TGTGCCAGCAGCCCTTTTGGTTTACACACAGATACGCAGTATTTT

size: NA
J: TRBJ2-3
V: TRBV11-2
D: NA
CDR3: CASSGGLNTDTQYF
DNA: TGTGCCAGCAGTGGTGGACTGAACACAGATACGCAGTATTTT

size: NA
J: TRBJ2-1
V: TRBV19
D: TRBD1
CDR3: CASSIDRGRLPEQFF
DNA: TGTGCCAGTAGTATAGACAGGGGGCGATTGCCTGAGCAGTTCTTC

size: NA
J: TRBJ1-5
V: TRBV28
D: TRBD1
CDR3: CASSLLQGARDQPQHF
DNA: TGTGCCAGCAGTCTCCTCCAGGGGGCGCGTGATCAGCCCCAGCATTTT

size: NA
J: TRBJ1-1
V: TRBV19
D: TRBD1
CDR3: CASCPLDRARTEAFF
DNA: TGTGCCAGTTGCCCCCTGGACAGGGCGAGGACTGAAGCTTTCTTT

size: NA
J: TRBJ2-1
V: TRBV10-3
D: TRBD2
CDR3: CAIKSGGAFDEQFF
DNA: TGTGCCATCAAAAGCGGGGGGGCCTTCGATGAGCAGTTCTTC

size: NA
J: TRBJ2-1
V: TRBV9
D: TRBD1
CDR3: CASTARDRTYNEQFF
DNA: TGTGCCAGCACCGCCCGGGACAGGACTTACAATGAGCAGTTCTTC

size: NA
J: TRBJ1-1
V: TRBV4-3
D: TRBD1
CDR3: CASSQDVPGQGRGTEAFF
DNA: TGCGCCAGCAGCCAAGACGTCCCGGGACAGGGGAGGGGGACTGAAGCTTTCTTT

size: NA
J: TRBJ1-3
V: TRBV6-5
D: NA
CDR3: CASSYGFPSSGNTIYF
DNA: TGTGCCAGCAGTTACGGGTTTCCTAGCTCTGGAAACACCATATATTTT

size: NA
J: TRBJ1-1
V: TRBV28
D: NA
CDR3: CASLSTGSDGRAFF
DNA: TGTGCCAGCTTAAGTACAGGTTCGGACGGTCGAGCTTTCTTT

size: NA
J: TRBJ2-7
V: TRBV20-1
D: NA
CDR3: CSASSAGNSYEQYF
DNA: TGCAGTGCTAGTAGTGCGGGGAACTCCTACGAGCAGTACTTC

size: few
J: TRBJ2-7
V: TRBV13
D: TRBD2
CDR3: CASSSTSGKISYEQYF
DNA: TGTGCCAGCAGCTCAACCAGCGGGAAGATCTCCTACGAGCAGTACTTC

size: NA
J: TRBJ2-6
V: TRBV27
D: NA
CDR3: CASSSHRQLSGANVLTF
DNA: TGTGCCAGCAGTTCCCACCGACAGCTCTCTGGGGCCAACGTCCTGACTTTC

size: NA
J: TRBJ1-2
V: TRBV7-9
D: NA
CDR3: CASSFLGSLANLANYGYTF
DNA: TGTGCCAGCAGCTTTTTGGGGAGCCTGGCCAACTTAGCTAACTATGGCTACACCTTC

size: NA
J: TRBJ1-4
V: TRBV28
D: TRBD1
CDR3: CASTETGGNNNEKLFF
DNA: TGTGCCAGCACTGAGACAGGGGGCAATAATAATGAAAAACTGTTTTTT

size: NA
J: TRBJ2-3
V: TRBV6-5
D: TRBD1
CDR3: CASSTTGGDTQYF
DNA: TGTGCCAGCAGCACAACAGGGGGAGATACGCAGTATTTT

size: NA
J: TRBJ1-2
V: TRBV18
D: NA
CDR3: CASSPLRGSDIGYTF
DNA: TGTGCCAGCTCACCACTCCGGGGGAGCGATATTGGCTACACCTTC

size: few
J: TRBJ1-2
V: TRBV15
D: TRBD1
CDR3: CATSRDRGTGSGYTF
DNA: TGTGCCACCAGCAGAGATCGGGGGACAGGTAGTGGCTACACCTTC

size: NA
J: TRBJ1-1
V: TRBV2
D: NA
CDR3: CASSEGGGNTEAFF
DNA: TGTGCCAGCAGTGAAGGGGGAGGGAACACTGAAGCTTTCTTT

size: once
J: TRBJ1-1
V: TRBV5-6
D: TRBD1
CDR3: CASSYGQGDTEAFF
DNA: TGTGCCAGCAGCTATGGACAGGGAGACACTGAAGCTTTCTTT

size: NA
J: TRBJ2-2
V: TRBV19
D: TRBD1
CDR3: CASRSRSGGPGELFF
DNA: TGTGCCAGTCGTTCCCGGTCAGGGGGCCCCGGGGAGCTGTTTTTT

size: NA
J: TRBJ2-2
V: TRBV7-6
D: TRBD1
CDR3: CATGQLNTGELFF
DNA: TGTGCAACGGGACAGCTGAACACCGGGGAGCTGTTTTTT

size: NA
J: TRBJ1-4
V: TRBV6-1
D: TRBD1
CDR3: CASSEIDRGYEKLFF
DNA: TGTGCCAGCAGTGAAATCGACAGGGGTTATGAAAAACTGTTTTTT

size: NA
J: TRBJ1-1
V: TRBV9
D: NA
CDR3: CASSGDSWEDGAFF
DNA: TGTGCCAGCAGCGGAGACTCATGGGAGGATGGAGCTTTCTTT

size: once
J: TRBJ2-7
V: TRBV4-2
D: NA
CDR3: CASSQDMRALYEQYF
DNA: TGTGCCAGCAGCCAAGATATGCGGGCCCTCTACGAGCAGTACTTC

size: NA
J: TRBJ1-6
V: TRBV7-2
D: TRBD1
CDR3: CASSLRQGYSPLHF
DNA: TGTGCCAGCAGCTTACGACAGGGTTACTCACCCCTCCACTTT

size: NA
J: TRBJ1-2
V: TRBV4-3
D: TRBD1
CDR3: CASSQEGGAGDYGYTF
DNA: TGCGCCAGCAGCCAAGAAGGGGGCGCTGGGGACTATGGCTACACCTTC

size: NA
J: TRBJ2-3
V: TRBV7-6
D: TRBD2
CDR3: CASSLEPSGDHQDTQYF
DNA: TGTGCCAGCAGCTTAGAGCCTAGCGGGGATCATCAAGATACGCAGTATTTT

size: few
J: TRBJ2-7
V: TRBV10-2
D: TRBD2
CDR3: CAISEGLAGDYEQYF
DNA: TGCGCCATCTCTGAAGGACTAGCGGGGGACTACGAGCAGTACTTC